Listed below are T cell receptor beta chains from one sample, sequenced in a study of blood T cell repertoires in COVID-19. Measured with immunoSEQ multiplex PCR; TCRdb has only the in-frame clones, and not every one. Of approximately 150,000 clones in the sample, 65% to 85% were seen once. Sequencing was carried out using PBMCs or T cells enriched from blood (not recorded which). These receptors were collected from a man between 65 and 85 years old who had been exposed to COVID-19. The CDR3 runs from the conserved cysteine through the conserved F or W. A D gene is named only where the DNA matches it firmly. Only some rows state a clone size, as once, few, many or a class for expanded clones.

>TRBJ1-3|.|.|TRBV6-5
CASSYAASSGNTIYF
TGTGCCAGCAGTTACGCAGCTAGCTCTGGAAACACCATATATTTT
>TRBJ1-5|.|.|TRBV28
CASSLLNQPQHF
TGTGCCAGCAGCCTCTTAAATCAGCCCCAGCATTTT
>TRBJ1-5|.|.|TRBV3-1/TRBV3-2
CASSTGSHRGPQHF
TGTGCCAGCAGTACAGGGTCCCATAGGGGTCCCCAGCATTTT
>TRBJ2-5|TRBD2|.|TRBV14
CASSHLWTSGRTTQYF
TGTGCCAGCAGCCACCTCTGGACTAGCGGACGGACCACCCAGTACTTC
>TRBJ1-1|.|few|TRBV5-6
CASSLRGTEAFF
TGTGCCAGCAGCCTCAGGGGCACTGAAGCTTTCTTT
>TRBJ2-1|TRBD2|few|TRBV12-5
CASGLVGGGNNEQFF
TGTGCTAGTGGTCTAGTGGGCGGGGGGAACAATGAGCAGTTCTTC
>TRBJ2-2|TRBD2|.|TRBV29-1
CSVGNPLAGGPFGELFF
TGCAGCGTTGGGAATCCACTAGCGGGAGGGCCCTTCGGGGAGCTGTTTTTT
>TRBJ2-3|TRBD2|.|TRBV10-3
CAISEDGSGTSTDTQYF
TGTGCCATCAGTGAAGATGGTAGCGGGACTAGCACAGATACGCAGTATTTT
>TRBJ2-7|TRBD1|.|TRBV7-4
CASSLDRDRGEQYF
TGTGCCAGCAGCTTAGATCGGGACAGGGGAGAGCAGTACTTC
>TRBJ2-7|.|.|TRBV11-2
CASSPIQGFKLYEQYF
TGTGCCAGCAGCCCCATCCAGGGATTTAAACTCTACGAGCAGTACTTC
>TRBJ2-7|TRBD1|.|TRBV7-2
CASSSRQGSYEQYF
TGTGCCAGCAGTAGCAGACAGGGCTCCTACGAGCAGTACTTC
>TRBJ2-2|.|.|TRBV15
CATSRDRTQTGELFF
TGTGCCACCAGCAGAGACCGGACACAGACCGGGGAGCTGTTTTTT
>TRBJ2-1|TRBD2|.|TRBV4-2
CASSLMTSGSTHEQFF
TGTGCCAGCAGCCTCATGACTAGCGGGAGTACCCATGAGCAGTTCTTC
>TRBJ2-2|TRBD2|.|TRBV11-3
CASSFTSAGELFF
TGTGCCAGCAGTTTCACTAGCGCCGGGGAGCTGTTTTTT
>TRBJ1-3|.|.|TRBV4-3
CASSQDAIGGSGNTIYF
TGCGCCAGCAGCCAAGATGCGATCGGGGGTTCTGGAAACACCATATATTTT
>TRBJ2-1|TRBD1|few|TRBV9
CASSLGTGSHNEQFF
TGTGCCAGCAGCCTTGGGACAGGGTCCCACAATGAGCAGTTCTTC
>TRBJ2-3|TRBD2|.|TRBV9
CASSVVAGVSPDTQYF
TGTGCCAGCAGCGTAGTAGCGGGAGTCTCTCCAGATACGCAGTATTTT
>TRBJ1-2|TRBD1|.|TRBV5-1
CASSFETGIRNGYTF
TGCGCCAGCAGCTTCGAGACAGGGATTCGTAATGGCTACACCTTC
>TRBJ1-2|.|.|TRBV6-1
CASSEAPASGGYTF
TGTGCCAGCAGTGAAGCGCCAGCCAGCGGGGGCTACACCTTC
>TRBJ2-1|.|.|TRBV6-1
CASSDRGIGFDNEQFF
TGTGCCAGCAGTGACCGGGGGATCGGGTTTGACAATGAGCAGTTCTTC
>TRBJ2-3|TRBD1|.|TRBV5-6
CASSLQGAYWTDTQYF
TGTGCCAGCAGCTTACAGGGGGCATATTGGACAGATACGCAGTATTTT
>TRBJ1-4|TRBD1|.|TRBV19
CASKFGTEREKLFF
TGTGCCAGTAAATTCGGGACAGAGAGGGAAAAACTGTTTTTT
>TRBJ2-2|.|.|TRBV5-1
CASSWGQGTGELFF
TGCGCCAGCAGCTGGGGTCAGGGGACCGGGGAGCTGTTTTTT
>TRBJ2-7|.|.|TRBV4-1
CASSHPPGTRNFWYEQYF
TGCGCCAGCAGCCACCCCCCGGGCACTAGGAATTTTTGGTACGAGCAGTACTTC
>TRBJ2-1|.|.|TRBV10-3
CAISVSGGEYNEQFF
TGTGCCATCAGTGTAAGTGGGGGCGAATACAATGAGCAGTTCTTC
>TRBJ2-3|.|.|TRBV28
CASSLWVAGSTDTQYF
TGTGCCAGCAGTTTATGGGTGGCGGGAAGCACAGATACGCAGTATTTT
>TRBJ1-4|TRBD1|.|TRBV27
CASSWGTGVEKLFF
TGTGCCAGCAGTTGGGGAACAGGGGTGGAAAAACTGTTTTTT
>TRBJ2-2|.|.|TRBV29-1
CSAQEEPGFGSGELFF
TGCAGCGCCCAAGAGGAACCAGGGTTCGGTTCCGGGGAGCTGTTTTTT
>TRBJ1-4|TRBD1|.|TRBV4-2
CASSQGPGQGNEKLFF
TGTGCCAGCAGCCAAGGACCGGGACAGGGAAATGAAAAACTGTTTTTT
>TRBJ2-7|TRBD1|.|TRBV28
CASTPSTGTGFSYEQYF
TGTGCCAGCACCCCTAGCACCGGGACAGGGTTTTCTTACGAGCAGTACTTC
>TRBJ1-5|TRBD1|.|TRBV28
CASSLKQGAFSNQPQHF
TGTGCCAGCAGTTTGAAACAGGGGGCATTTAGCAATCAGCCCCAGCATTTT
>TRBJ2-7|TRBD2|.|TRBV29-1
CSVDLAGHEQYF
TGCAGCGTTGACCTAGCGGGCCACGAGCAGTACTTC
>TRBJ1-3|.|.|TRBV19
CASSVAATGNTIYF
TGTGCCAGTAGTGTCGCGGCCACTGGAAACACCATATATTTT
>TRBJ1-2|.|.|TRBV7-9
CASSLYTTGRVGDGYTF
TGTGCCAGCAGCTTATACACGACAGGACGGGTTGGAGATGGCTACACCTTC
>TRBJ2-5|.|few|TRBV5-6
CASSDGFGETQYF
TGTGCCAGCAGCGACGGGTTTGGAGAGACCCAGTACTTC
>TRBJ1-6|TRBD1|many|TRBV4-3
CASSLGGTGVSSPLHF
TGCGCCAGCAGCCTGGGCGGGACAGGGGTTTCTTCACCCCTCCACTTT
>TRBJ1-2|TRBD1|.|TRBV10-3
CAINLDRAGGYTF
TGTGCCATCAATCTGGACAGGGCGGGAGGCTACACCTTC
>TRBJ2-7|TRBD1|.|TRBV6-5
CASSFRTGGNEQYF
TGTGCCAGCAGTTTCCGGACAGGGGGGAACGAGCAGTACTTC
>TRBJ2-1|.|.|TRBV7-9
CASSLRDLYNEQFF
TGTGCCAGCAGCTTGAGGGACTTGTACAATGAGCAGTTCTTC
>TRBJ1-3|.|.|TRBV11-3
CASSPSGGGSTIYF
TGTGCCAGCAGCCCCAGCGGCGGAGGAAGCACCATATATTTT
>TRBJ1-1|.|.|TRBV3-1/TRBV3-2
CASSQVRTEAFF
TGTGCCAGCAGCCAAGTTCGCACTGAAGCTTTCTTT
>TRBJ1-2|TRBD1|.|TRBV18
CASSPPGTGGGYTF
TGTGCCAGCTCACCACCAGGGACAGGGGGTGGCTACACCTTC
>TRBJ2-7|.|.|TRBV7-9
CASSPLLYEQYF
TGTGCCAGCAGCCCGTTGTTGTACGAGCAGTACTTC
>TRBJ2-7|.|few|TRBV19
CASMGAFAVGEQYF
TGTGCCAGTATGGGGGCCTTTGCGGTGGGAGAGCAGTACTTC
>TRBJ1-1|TRBD1|.|TRBV27
CASRLGGPNTEAFF
TGTGCCAGCAGGTTAGGGGGCCCCAACACTGAAGCTTTCTTT
>TRBJ1-2|TRBD1|.|TRBV12-3/TRBV12-4
CASSFGTDYGYTF
TGTGCCAGCAGTTTTGGGACAGACTATGGCTACACCTTC
>TRBJ1-5|.|.|TRBV6-6
CATRVTGLNQPQHF
TGTGCCACCCGAGTAACGGGGTTAAATCAGCCCCAGCATTTT
>TRBJ1-5|TRBD1|.|TRBV7-9
CASSLWTGGDQPQHF
TGTGCCAGCAGCTTATGGACAGGGGGCGATCAGCCCCAGCATTTT